This T cell receptor beta chain was documented in a study of blood T cell repertoires in COVID-19. Study-wide context: Samples representing acute and convalescent COVID-19 were sourced from the United States, Italy and Spain.

The length of the CDR3 is 16 residues. Germline CDR1 is LNHDA and CDR2 is SQIVND (reference sequence). J was trimmed by 7 bases and V by 5 bases; bases with no gene match: 11. Clones were sequenced by immunoSEQ multiplex PCR, and TCRdb holds only the in-frame ones, with some missing. The top ten hold 1.3% of the sample, which has approximately 240,000 clones, about 79% seen once. This chain joins TRBV19 and TRBJ2-1, with 10 bases aligning to TRBD2. Sample: PBMCs or T cells enriched from blood (not recorded which). The sequence came from a woman aged 40 to 49 with acute COVID-19. CDR3 nucleotide sequence: TGTGCCAGTAGTCCTTCGAGCGGGGGGGCGTGGAATGAGCAGTTCTTC. Translation: CASSPSSGGAWNEQFF.